This T cell receptor beta chain is from a study of blood T cell repertoires in COVID-19. Study background: Italy, Spain and the United States were the sources of the convalescent and acute COVID-19 samples.

While infection was still active, Seattle patients were enrolled and then followed longitudinally. The V segment lost 4 bases and the J segment 4 bases; nucleotides outside the gene matches: 10. Germline V gene sequence: CDR1 SGHDT, CDR2 YYEEEE. The CDR3 sequence is 15 residues long. Authors' analysis steps: From reference gene primer amplification, estimates of nucleated cell counts were derived. Profiling relied on immunoSEQ multiplex PCR, and the TCRdb table lists in-frame clones only, not all of them. V and J calls and clone size are those listed in that table; D and trimming were worked out from the DNA. The data show 150,000 or so clones, with about 85% seen just once and roughly 0.6% held by the top ten.

The clonotype comes from a man in his 60s with COVID-19, enrolled during active disease. The material sequenced was peripheral blood. The chain is built from TRBV5-6 and TRBJ2-7, with 8 bases fitting TRBD2. CDR3 protein: CASSLGGSGKYEQYF. CDR3 coding DNA: TGTGCCAGCAGCCTTGGGGGTAGCGGGAAATACGAGCAGTACTTC.